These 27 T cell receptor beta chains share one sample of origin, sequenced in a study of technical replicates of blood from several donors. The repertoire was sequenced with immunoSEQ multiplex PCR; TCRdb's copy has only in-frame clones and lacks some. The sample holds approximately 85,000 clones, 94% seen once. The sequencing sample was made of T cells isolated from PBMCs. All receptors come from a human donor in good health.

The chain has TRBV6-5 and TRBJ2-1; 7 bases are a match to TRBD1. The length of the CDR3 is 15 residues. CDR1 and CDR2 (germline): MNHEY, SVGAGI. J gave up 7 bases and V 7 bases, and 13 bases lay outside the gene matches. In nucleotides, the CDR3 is TGTGCCAGCACCAAACCCGGGACAGAGGGAAATGAGCAGTTCTTC. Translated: CASTKPGTEGNEQFF.

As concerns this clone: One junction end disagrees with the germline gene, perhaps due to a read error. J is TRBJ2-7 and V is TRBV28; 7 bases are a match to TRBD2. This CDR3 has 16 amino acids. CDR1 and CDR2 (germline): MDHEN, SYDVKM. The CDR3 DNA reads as TGTGCCAGCAACCCCAACCTCGGGAGGACCTCCGACGAGCAGTACTTC. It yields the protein CASNPNLGRTSDEQYF.

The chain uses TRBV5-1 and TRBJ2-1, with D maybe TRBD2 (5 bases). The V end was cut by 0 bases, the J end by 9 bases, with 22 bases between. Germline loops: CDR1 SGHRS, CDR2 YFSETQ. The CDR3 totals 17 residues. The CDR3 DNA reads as TGCGCCAGCAGCTTGGCCGGTTCTGTAGCGTCCTGGAGTGAGCAGTTCTTC. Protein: CASSLAGSVASWSEQFF. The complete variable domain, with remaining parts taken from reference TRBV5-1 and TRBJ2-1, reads KAGVTQTPRYLIKTRGQQVTLSCSPISGHRSVSWYQQTPGQGLQFLFEYFSETQRNKGNFPGRFSGRQFSNSRSEMNVSTLELGDSALYLCASSLAGSVASWSEQFFGPGTRLTVL.

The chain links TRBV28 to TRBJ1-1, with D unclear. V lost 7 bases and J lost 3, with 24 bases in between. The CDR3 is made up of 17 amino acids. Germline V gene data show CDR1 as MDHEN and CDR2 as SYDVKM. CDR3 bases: TGTGCCAGCACCCCCTGGATTGGGGTATGGGAGGACACTGAAGCTTTCTTT. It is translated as CASTPWIGVWEDTEAFF.

The CDR3 loop is CASSPGQSNYGYTF. The CDR3, as DNA: TGTGCCAGTAGCCCGGGACAAAGTAACTATGGCTACACCTTC. The rearrangement uses TRBV27 and TRBJ1-2; possible D gene TRBD1, 6 bases. Germline V gene data show CDR1 as MNHEY and CDR2 as SMNVEV (reference sequence). The CDR3 length is 14 residues. Trimming took off 9 bases at V and 1 base at J, with 15 bases between the two ends.

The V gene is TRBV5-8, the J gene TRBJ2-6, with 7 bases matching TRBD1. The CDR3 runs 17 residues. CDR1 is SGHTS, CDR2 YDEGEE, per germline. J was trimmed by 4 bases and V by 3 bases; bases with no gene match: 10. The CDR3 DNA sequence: TGTGCCAGCAGCTCCGACAGGGATTCGTCAGGGGCCAACGTCCTGACTTTC. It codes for CASSSDRDSSGANVLTF.

The CDR3 here is CASSHSRGLAGVGDNEQFF. The CDR3 bases are TGTGCCAGCAGCCATAGCCGCGGACTAGCGGGAGTGGGGGACAATGAGCAGTTCTTC. The V call is TRBV4-2, the J call TRBJ2-1; 13 bases are a match to TRBD2. Germline loops: CDR1 LGHNA, CDR2 YNFKEQ. The V segment lost 3 bases and the J segment 5 bases; nucleotides outside the gene matches: 13. The CDR3 is made up of 19 amino acids.

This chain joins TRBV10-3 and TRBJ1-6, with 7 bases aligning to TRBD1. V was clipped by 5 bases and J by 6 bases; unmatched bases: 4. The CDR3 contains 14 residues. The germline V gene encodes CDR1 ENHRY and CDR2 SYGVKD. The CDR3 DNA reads TGTGCCATCAGTACGGGACAGTTTAATTCACCCCTCCACTTT. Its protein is CAISTGQFNSPLHF.

Here the CDR3 DNA reads TGTGCCACCAGCAGAGACGCAAGCGGGGTAAAGACAGATACGCAGTATTTT. This gives the protein CATSRDASGVKTDTQYF. This chain links TRBV15 with TRBJ2-3; the match to TRBD2 covers 7 bases. V was pared by 0 bases and J by 3 bases, with 9 bases of the junction left unmatched. CDR1 is LNHNV, CDR2 YYDKDF, per germline (reference sequence). The CDR3 is made up of 17 amino acids.

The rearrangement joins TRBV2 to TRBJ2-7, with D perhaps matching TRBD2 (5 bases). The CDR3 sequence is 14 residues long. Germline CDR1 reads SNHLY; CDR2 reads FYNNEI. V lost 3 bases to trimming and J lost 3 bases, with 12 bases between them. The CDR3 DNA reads TGTGCCAGCAGTGAGCGAGCGGACTTCTACGAGCAGTACTTC. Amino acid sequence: CASSERADFYEQYF.

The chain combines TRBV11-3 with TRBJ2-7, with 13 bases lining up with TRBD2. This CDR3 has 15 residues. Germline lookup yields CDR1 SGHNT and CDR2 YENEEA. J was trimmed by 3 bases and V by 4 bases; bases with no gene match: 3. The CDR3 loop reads CASSSTSGGYYEQYF. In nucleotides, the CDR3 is TGTGCCAGCAGCTCGACTAGCGGGGGGTACTACGAGCAGTACTTC.

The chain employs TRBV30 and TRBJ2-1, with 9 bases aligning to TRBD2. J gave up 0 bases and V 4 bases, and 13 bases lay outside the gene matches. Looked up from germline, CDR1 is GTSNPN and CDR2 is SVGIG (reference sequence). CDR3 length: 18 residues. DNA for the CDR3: TGTGCCTGGAAGGGAGTAGCGGGAGACTTTAGCTCCTACAATGAGCAGTTCTTC. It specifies CAWKGVAGDFSSYNEQFF.

Written as DNA, the CDR3 is TGCGCCAGCAGCCAAGGGGGCCCGGGACAGGGTTCCTACGAGCAGTACTTC. Residues: CASSQGGPGQGSYEQYF. This rearrangement joins TRBV4-1 to TRBJ2-7; 9 bases match TRBD1. J lost 1 base, V lost 1 base, and 8 bases had no gene match. The germline V gene encodes CDR1 MGHRA and CDR2 YSYEKL. This CDR3 has 17 residues.

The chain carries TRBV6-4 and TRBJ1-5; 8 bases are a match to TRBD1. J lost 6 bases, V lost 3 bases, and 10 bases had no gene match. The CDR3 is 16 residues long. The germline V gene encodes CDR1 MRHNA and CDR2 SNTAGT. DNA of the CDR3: TGTGCCAGCAGTGAACGACCAGGGGGCGTCGGTCAGCCCCAGCATTTT. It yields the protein CASSERPGGVGQPQHF.

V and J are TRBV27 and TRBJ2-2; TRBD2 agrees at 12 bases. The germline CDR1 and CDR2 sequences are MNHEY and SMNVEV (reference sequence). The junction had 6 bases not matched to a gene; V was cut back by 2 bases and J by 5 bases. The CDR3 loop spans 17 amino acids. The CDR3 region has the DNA TGTGCCAGCAGTTTAGAGGTGACTAGCGGGAGAACCGGGGAGCTGTTTTTT. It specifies CASSLEVTSGRTGELFF.

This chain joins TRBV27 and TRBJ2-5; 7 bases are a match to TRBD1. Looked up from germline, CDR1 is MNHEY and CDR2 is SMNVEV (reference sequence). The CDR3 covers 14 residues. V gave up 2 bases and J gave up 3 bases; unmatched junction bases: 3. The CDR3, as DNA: TGTGCCAGCAGTTTACTGGGACAGAAAGAGACCCAGTACTTC. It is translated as CASSLLGQKETQYF.

This CDR3 is CASSVGTGRDFPNEKLFF. DNA of the CDR3: TGTGCCAGCAGCGTAGGGACAGGGAGAGATTTTCCTAATGAAAAACTGTTTTTT. The V and J genes are TRBV7-2 and TRBJ1-4; TRBD1 matches 9 bases. The CDR3 covers 18 residues. Germline lookup yields CDR1 SGHTA and CDR2 FQGNSA. After removal of 5 bases from V and 3 bases from J, the junction contained 13 bases not matched to a gene.

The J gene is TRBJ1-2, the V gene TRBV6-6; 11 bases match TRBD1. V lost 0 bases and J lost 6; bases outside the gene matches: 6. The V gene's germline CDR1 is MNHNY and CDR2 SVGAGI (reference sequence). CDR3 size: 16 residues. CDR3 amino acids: CASSYSGTGGKNGYTF. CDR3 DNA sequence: TGTGCCAGCAGTTACTCGGGGACAGGGGGAAAAAATGGCTACACCTTC.

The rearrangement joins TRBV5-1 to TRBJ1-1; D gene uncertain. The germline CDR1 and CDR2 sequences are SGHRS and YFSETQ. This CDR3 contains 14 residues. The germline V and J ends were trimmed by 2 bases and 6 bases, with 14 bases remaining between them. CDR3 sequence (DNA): TGCGCCAGCAGCTTAGGTGCGGAAGGCGCTGAAGCTTTCTTT. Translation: CASSLGAEGAEAFF.

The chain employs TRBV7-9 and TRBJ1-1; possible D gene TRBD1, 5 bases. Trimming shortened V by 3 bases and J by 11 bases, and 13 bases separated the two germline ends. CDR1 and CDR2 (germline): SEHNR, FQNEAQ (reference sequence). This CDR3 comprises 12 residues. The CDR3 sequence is CASSLVTERAFF. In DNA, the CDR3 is TGTGCCAGCAGCTTGGTGACAGAACGGGCTTTCTTT.

CDR3 region: CASSFRRGQGYTF. The CDR3 DNA sequence: TGTGCCAGCAGCTTCCGCAGGGGGCAGGGCTACACCTTC. The chain has TRBV7-6 and TRBJ1-2; TRBD1 aligns across 8 bases. CDR1 SGHVS and CDR2 FNYEAQ come from the germline V gene. The J segment lost 8 bases and the V segment lost 3 bases, leaving 5 bases of the junction unmatched. The CDR3 is made up of 13 amino acids. Filled out from reference TRBV7-6 and TRBJ1-2, the complete variable domain reads GAGVSQSPRYKVTKRGQDVALRCDPISGHVSLYWYRQALGQGPEFLTYFNYEAQQDKSGLPNDRFSAERPEGSISTLTIQRTEQRDSAMYRCASSFRRGQGYTFGSGTRLTVV.

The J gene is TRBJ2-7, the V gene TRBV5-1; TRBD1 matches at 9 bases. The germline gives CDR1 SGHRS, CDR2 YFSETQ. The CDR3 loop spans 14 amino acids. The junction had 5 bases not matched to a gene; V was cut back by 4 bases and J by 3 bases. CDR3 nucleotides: TGCGCCAGCAGCCCCGGGACAGGGTACTACGAGCAGTACTTC. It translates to CASSPGTGYYEQYF.

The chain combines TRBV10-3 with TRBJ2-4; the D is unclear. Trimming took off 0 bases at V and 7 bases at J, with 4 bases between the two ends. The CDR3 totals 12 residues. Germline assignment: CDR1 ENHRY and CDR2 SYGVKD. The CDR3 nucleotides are TGTGCCATCAGTGAGTCCCGGAACATTCAGTACTTC. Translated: CAISESRNIQYF.

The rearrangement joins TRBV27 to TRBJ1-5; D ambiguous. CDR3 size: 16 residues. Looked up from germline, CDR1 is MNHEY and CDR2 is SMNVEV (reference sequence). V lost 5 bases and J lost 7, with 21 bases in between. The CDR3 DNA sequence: TGTGCCAGCAGTCCCCCCCGTGACTTTACACAACAGCCCCAGCATTTT. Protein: CASSPPRDFTQQPQHF.

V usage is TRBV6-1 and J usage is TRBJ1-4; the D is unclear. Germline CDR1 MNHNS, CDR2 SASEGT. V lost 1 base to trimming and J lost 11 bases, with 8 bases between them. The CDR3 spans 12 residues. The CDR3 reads CASSEGQMKLFF. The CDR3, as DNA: TGTGCCAGCAGTGAAGGGCAGATGAAACTGTTTTTT.

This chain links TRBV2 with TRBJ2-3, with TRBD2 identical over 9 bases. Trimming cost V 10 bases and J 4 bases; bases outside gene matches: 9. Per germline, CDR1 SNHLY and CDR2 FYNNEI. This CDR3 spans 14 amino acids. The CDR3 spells CATGTAGGSDTQYF. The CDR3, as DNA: TGTGCCACCGGGACTGCGGGAGGGTCAGATACGCAGTATTTT.

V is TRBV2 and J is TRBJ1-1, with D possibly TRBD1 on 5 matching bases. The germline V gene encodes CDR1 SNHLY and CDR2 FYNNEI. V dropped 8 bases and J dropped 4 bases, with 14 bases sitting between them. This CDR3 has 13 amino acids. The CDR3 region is CASALGRGTEAFF. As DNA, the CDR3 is TGTGCCAGCGCGTTGGGGCGGGGCACTGAAGCTTTCTTT.